In its sample, the clone carrying this T cell receptor beta chain was seen many times. A single record per CDR3 protein comes from TCRdb applying MiXCR to the multiplex PCR reads. The table records nearly 200,000 distinct CDR3 sequences, 25% to 40% of them present only once. Axillary draining lymph nodes of breast cancer patients supplied the node samples. These data originate in a study of breast tumors, draining lymph nodes, adjacent tissues. The CDR3 consists of 15 residues. V lost 4 bases and J lost 0, with 11 bases in between. Germline V gives CDR1 SGDLS, CDR2 YYNGEE. The chain has TRBV9 and TRBJ2-1, with D possibly being TRBD2 (5 bases). Sequenced material: axillary lymph node tissue. The source is a female donor with breast cancer. Some clones in this sample may be carry-over from other donors' samples. For the CDR3, the DNA is TGTGCCAGCAGCTCTGGACTCGGCTCCTACAATGAGCAGTTCTTC. Its translation is CASSSGLGSYNEQFF.